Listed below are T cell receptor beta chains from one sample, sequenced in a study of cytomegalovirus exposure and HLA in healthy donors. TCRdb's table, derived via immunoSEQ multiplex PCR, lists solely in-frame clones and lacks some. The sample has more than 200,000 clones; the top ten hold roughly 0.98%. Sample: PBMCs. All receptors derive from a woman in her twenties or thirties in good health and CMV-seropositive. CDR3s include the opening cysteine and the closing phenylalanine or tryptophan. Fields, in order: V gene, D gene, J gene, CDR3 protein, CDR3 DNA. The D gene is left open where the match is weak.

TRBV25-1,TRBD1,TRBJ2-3,CASSAGTGGSTDTQYF,TGTGCCAGCAGTGCGGGGACAGGGGGCAGCACAGATACGCAGTATTTT
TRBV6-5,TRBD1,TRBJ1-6,CASTRPGTGGSPLHF,TGTGCCAGCACGCGGCCCGGGACAGGGGGGTCACCCCTCCACTTT
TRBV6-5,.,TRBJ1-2,CASSYSWDYYGYTF,TGTGCCAGCAGTTACTCGTGGGACTACTATGGCTACACCTTC
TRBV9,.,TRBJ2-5,CASSGRQEMETQYF,TGTGCCAGCAGCGGTCGACAGGAGATGGAGACCCAGTACTTC
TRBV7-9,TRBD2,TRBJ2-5,CASSPLTSGETQYF,TGTGCCAGCAGCCCACTGACTAGCGGGGAGACCCAGTACTTC
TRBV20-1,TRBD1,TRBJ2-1,CSARGLDEQFF,TGCAGTGCCAGGGGGCTCGATGAGCAGTTCTTC
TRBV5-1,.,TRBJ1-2,CASSRTQGISDGYTF,TGCGCCAGCAGCCGAACCCAGGGTATATCGGACGGCTACACCTTC
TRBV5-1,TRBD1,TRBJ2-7,CASSLGQGRVVGKYF,TGCGCCAGCAGCTTGGGACAGGGAAGAGTCGTCGGAAAGTACTTC
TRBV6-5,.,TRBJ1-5,CASRSMLVHNQPQHF,TGTGCCAGCCGTTCGATGTTAGTGCACAATCAGCCCCAGCATTTT
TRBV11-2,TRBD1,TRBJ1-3,CASSPRDRAFHSGNTIYF,TGTGCCAGCAGCCCACGGGACAGGGCTTTTCACTCTGGAAACACCATATATTTT
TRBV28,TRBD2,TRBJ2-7,CASSSLAGGFGEQYF,TGTGCCAGCAGTTCCTTAGCGGGAGGGTTCGGCGAGCAGTACTTC
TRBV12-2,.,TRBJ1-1,CASRQKEGSVLGEAFF,TGTGCAAGTCGCCAAAAGGAGGGCTCGGTTCTTGGTGAAGCTTTCTTT
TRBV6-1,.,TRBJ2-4,CASSEYRGLAKNIQYF,TGTGCCAGCAGCGAATACAGGGGACTAGCCAAAAACATTCAGTACTTC
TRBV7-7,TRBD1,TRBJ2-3,CASSFGQGTTDTQYF,TGTGCCAGCAGCTTTGGACAGGGAACCACAGATACGCAGTATTTT
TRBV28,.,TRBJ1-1,CASSLWRAGGTEAFF,TGTGCCAGCAGTTTATGGAGGGCCGGTGGCACTGAAGCTTTCTTT
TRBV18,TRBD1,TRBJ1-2,CASSPRTGGGYGYTF,TGTGCCAGCTCACCGAGGACAGGGGGCGGCTATGGCTACACCTTC
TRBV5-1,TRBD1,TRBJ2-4,CASSLWTGGNIQYF,TGCGCCAGCAGCTTGTGGACAGGGGGAAACATTCAGTACTTC
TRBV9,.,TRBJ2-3,CASSVGQTDTQYF,TGTGCCAGCAGCGTAGGACAGACAGATACGCAGTATTTT
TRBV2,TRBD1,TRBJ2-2,CASSPGQGLTGELFF,TGTGCCAGCAGTCCGGGACAGGGGTTAACCGGGGAGCTGTTTTTT
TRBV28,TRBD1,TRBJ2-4,CATAQGGRTDIQYF,TGTGCCACCGCACAGGGGGGTAGGACGGACATTCAGTACTTC
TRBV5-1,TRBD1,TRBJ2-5,CASSFWDRGQETQYF,TGCGCCAGCAGCTTCTGGGACAGGGGTCAAGAGACCCAGTACTTC
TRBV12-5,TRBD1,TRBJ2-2,CASGLGTGSTNTGELFF,TGTGCTAGTGGTTTGGGGACAGGGTCCACGAACACCGGGGAGCTGTTTTTT
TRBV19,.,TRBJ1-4,CASSTWSYGSDEKLFF,TGTGCCAGTAGTACCTGGAGTTACGGGTCAGATGAAAAACTGTTTTTT
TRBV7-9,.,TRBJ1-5,CASSLEGMGQPQHF,TGTGCCAGCAGCTTAGAGGGGATGGGACAGCCCCAGCATTTT
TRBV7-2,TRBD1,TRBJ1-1,CASRGPITGDTEAFF,TGTGCCAGCCGGGGACCAATAACAGGGGACACTGAAGCTTTCTTT
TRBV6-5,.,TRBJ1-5,CASEQGINQPQHF,TGTGCCAGCGAACAGGGAATCAATCAGCCCCAGCATTTT
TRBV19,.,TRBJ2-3,CASSKIVGDTQYF,TGTGCCAGTAGTAAGATAGTTGGAGATACGCAGTATTTT
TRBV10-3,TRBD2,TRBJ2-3,CATRLAGGGTDTQYF,TGTGCCACCCGACTAGCGGGGGGCGGCACAGATACGCAGTATTTT
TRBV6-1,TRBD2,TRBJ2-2,CASSGGGGIHTGELFF,TGTGCCAGCAGTGGTGGGGGGGGGATCCACACCGGGGAGCTGTTTTTT
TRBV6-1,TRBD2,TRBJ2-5,CASSASGARWGETQYF,TGTGCCAGCAGTGCTAGCGGGGCTAGGTGGGGGGAGACCCAGTACTTC
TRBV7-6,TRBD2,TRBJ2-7,CASSPSGGYEQYF,TGTGCCAGCAGCCCCAGCGGGGGCTACGAGCAGTACTTC
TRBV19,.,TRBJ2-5,CASSQGQETQYF,TGTGCCAGTAGTCAGGGCCAAGAGACCCAGTACTTC